Listed below are T cell receptor beta chains from one sample, sequenced in a study of OX40 agonist ivuxolimab in advanced cancers. Profiled with immunoSEQ multiplex PCR; TCRdb holds only in-frame clones, not every one. The sample shows 100,000 or so clones, around 85% of them seen only once. Source: CD4+ or CD8+ T cells sorted from blood, taken in a trial of the OX40 agonist ivuxolimab. The receptors here all came from an adult with an advanced solid tumor such as melanoma, head and neck, liver or kidney cancer. Each CDR3 is given with its conserved first and last residue.

TRBV6-1	TRBJ2-2	CASSGYTGELFF
TRBV2	TRBJ2-2	CASTRDQTGELFF
TRBV19	TRBJ2-5	CASRRLQETQYF
TRBV29-1	TRBJ1-1	CSAVGPLRNTEAFF
TRBV7-6	TRBJ2-1	CASSSGGASGSNEQFF
TRBV2	TRBJ1-4	CASSELGLGNEKLFF
TRBV1	TRBJ1-1	CTSSQGKEQGAVTVVMNTEAFF
TRBV9	TRBJ1-6	CASSPRGFEIPGTNSPLHF
TRBV6-6	TRBJ2-3	CASSRGLAGGTDTQYF
TRBV7-9	TRBJ2-5	CASRPGSGGVQETQYF
TRBV7-9	TRBJ1-2	CASSYGQGRTNYGYTF
TRBV7-8	TRBJ2-3	CASSLAFGQGKWDTQYF
TRBV5-1	TRBJ2-5	CASSEGPGEGETQYF
TRBV7-9	TRBJ1-1	CASSWGLMAEAFF
TRBV18	TRBJ1-1	CASSLSGTNTEAFF
TRBV13	TRBJ2-7	CASSSGTSGRGDPYEQYF
TRBV7-9	TRBJ1-2	CASSGDGYTF
TRBV18	TRBJ1-1	CASSPLGIMNTEAFF
TRBV5-1	TRBJ2-7	CASSTRGQGEYEQYF
TRBV18	TRBJ2-1	CASSPNLATGQGVNEQFF
TRBV27	TRBJ2-1	CASSLSSGFSSYNEQFF
TRBV5-4	TRBJ1-1	CASSRDSSNTEAFF
TRBV5-1	TRBJ2-3	CASSLAKGTGLTSTDTQYF
TRBV6-5	TRBJ2-1	CASSLTSGSRNEQFF
TRBV6-1	TRBJ1-6	CASRTGGGNSPLHF
TRBV30	TRBJ2-7	CAWSVYPTGNEQYF
TRBV9	TRBJ2-1	CASSPSAVRLYNEQFF
TRBV14	TRBJ1-1	CASSQGLLNTEAFF
TRBV4-2	TRBJ2-3	CASSQEGTPGTDTQYF
TRBV9	TRBJ2-1	CASSLTGQLSYNEQFF
TRBV7-2	TRBJ1-2	CASSLSQAGRTYGYTF
TRBV6-5	TRBJ2-7	CASSPRVEYEQYF
TRBV4-3	TRBJ1-3	CASSQAEGNTIYF
TRBV7-9	TRBJ1-2	CASSPGQGPYGYTF
TRBV4-1	TRBJ1-1	CASSQVPPFMGGNTEAFF
TRBV6-6	TRBJ2-1	CASSLTGYSYNEQFF
TRBV5-4	TRBJ2-1	CASSLANSYNEQFF
TRBV6-5	TRBJ2-2	CASRPQGSGELFF
TRBV4-1	TRBJ2-1	CASSPPLVREGHNEQFF
TRBV5-4	TRBJ1-4	CASSPNTGATNEKLFF
TRBV7-2	TRBJ2-7	CASSWTGSSYEQYF
TRBV4-1	TRBJ1-2	CASSLRSLNSDGYTF
TRBV5-6	TRBJ1-2	CASSQEDYGYTF
TRBV7-2	TRBJ2-3	CASSSRSGGGTDTQYF
TRBV15	TRBJ2-1	CATSRGGIAGVNEQFF
TRBV4-2	TRBJ2-2	CASSPPSGTYTGELFF
TRBV5-4	TRBJ2-7	CASTSRTGSDEQYF
TRBV11-1	TRBJ2-1	CASTSGRFYNEQFF
TRBV30	TRBJ1-2	CAWSDGPGYGYTF
TRBV5-1	TRBJ1-1	CASSGSAGGGVAFF
TRBV5-4	TRBJ2-4	CASSLDSTKNIQYF
TRBV18	TRBJ1-5	CASSMNDNQPQHF
TRBV9	TRBJ1-1	CASSLAIGTEAFF
TRBV19	TRBJ1-5	CASTQGDQPQHF
TRBV5-1	TRBJ1-6	CASTKSISNNSPLHF